This T cell receptor (beta chain) appears in the sequencing data of a study of T cell repertoires in cytomegalovirus infection (dated by TCRdb to about 2019). Notes on the research overall: Donor HLA type was relevant to the analysis, because carriage of CMV infection together with the matching HLA type was indicated by public TCR beta signatures.

The germline ends are 8 bases apart after V is trimmed by 2 bases and J by 4 bases. The CDR3, cysteine through phenylalanine, is 12 amino acids long. The sequence is cut down to CDR3 DNA, 36 bases in frame from base 1. The germline V gene (reference sequence) yields DFQATT for CDR1 and SNEGSKA for CDR2. Beyond this particular receptor, the publication reports: In both this cohort and an independent roughly 350-donor cohort, the cumulative frequency of public TCR beta family members distinguished carriers of CMV infection plus the relevant HLA type. The ex vivo response was dominated by HLA-C-restricted CMV-specific TCR beta clonotypes, and the single most frequent clonotype in two of eight donors was supplied by these HLA-C-restricted clonotypes.

The run used an Illumina HiSeq 1500. Starting from the raw public reads, TCRdb applied fastp trimming at Q25, assembled clones with MiXCR and retained in-frame beta chains. Each CDR3 protein appears once, grouped with its most common genes and DNA. The sample table contains 200,000 to 300,000 distinct CDR3 sequences; only one count was recorded for approximately 6.7% of them. The ten largest clones add up to about 6.5% of the sample. This clonotype was counted many times. It has no known antigen specificity. No qualities accompany the bases; no much larger clone lies one base away. Sequencing was carried out using PBMCs. The chain uses TRBV20-1 and TRBJ1-2; the D gene assignment is ambiguous. The clonotype was recovered from a human donor in good health (CMV status not recorded). Some clones in this sample may be carry-over from other donors' samples. The CDR3 loop reads CSARLRLYGYTF. The nucleotides are TGCAGTGCTAGATTGCGGCTCTATGGCTACACCTTC.